This TCR beta chain comes out of a study of regulatory T cells in long-lasting Graves disease. Whole-study context: Recently diagnosed Graves' patients had received antithyroid drugs for under 3 months.

Combining iRepertoire HTBI primers with Arm-PCR of CDR3 regions, the authors built TCR beta libraries. TCRdb reprocessed the multiplex PCR reads with MiXCR, giving one entry per CDR3 protein. Among roughly 430,000 distinct CDR3 sequences, about 16% were seen once, and the ten largest hold over 8.5%. Indicated time point: newly diagnosed GD, antithyroid drugs for less than 3 months. RNA extracted from PBMCs served as the sequencing template. Notes on the study in general: TRBV28, TRBJ1-2 and TRBJ2-5 were favored in persistent disease.

This clonotype was found a few times. Its cognate antigen is unknown. The V and J ends lost 5 bases and 1 base, in that order; junction bases with no gene match: 1. Germline CDR1 MDHEN, CDR2 SYDVKM. CDR3 size: 15 residues. These data also featured in a second study, about T cells in Graves' hyperthyroidism and ophthalmopathy. That study reports: Expanded thyroid clonotypes (above 0.001) were mostly also found in blood. The model forecast ophthalmopathy, anticipating it by a median about 6.5 months before onset.

This TCR derives from a woman aged 25-40 years with Graves disease. The rearrangement joins TRBV28 to TRBJ2-4; TRBD2 matches at 11 bases. This material consisted of peripheral blood mononuclear cells (PBMCs), taken at new diagnosis, from a patient treated with antithyroid drugs. The CDR3 DNA reads as TGTGCCAGCAGTCCTAGCGGGAGGGCCAAAAACATTCAGTACTTC. Its protein product is CASSPSGRAKNIQYF.